The source of this T cell receptor beta chain is a study of shared clonotypes between healthy human individuals. Study background: The cohort had two women and a few men, ages 18 to 49.

Naive CD8 cells lacked CD45RO and underwent positive selection for CCR7, leaving out terminally differentiated effector memory CD45RA+ cells. TCRdb's copy holds only in-frame clones and misses some; the assay was immunoSEQ multiplex PCR. Of millions of clones detected, more than 85% appear once; the ten largest clones hold over 1.5%. On this clone itself: What it binds is not known.

General study points: In having few donors, the study represented limited genetic and exposure-history diversity. Across a few donors, naive CD4 shared 5% to 6%, naive CD8 more than 3%, memory CD4 more than 2%, memory CD8 more than 0.35%. The generation probabilities recorded for non-shared clonotypes fell below those of clonotypes shared by all four donors.

The sample taken for sequencing was naive CD8+ T cells from PBMCs. The TCR sequence derives from a man younger than 35 in good health. Some clones in this sample may be carry-over from other donors' samples.

The chain's CDR3 is CASSRLAGGRETQYF. The CDR3, as DNA: TGTGCCAGCAGCCGACTAGCGGGAGGACGGGAGACCCAGTACTTC. The J gene is TRBJ2-5, the V gene TRBV7-9; 13 bases agree with TRBD2. The V and J ends lost 5 bases and 5 bases, in that order; junction bases with no gene match: 5. The CDR3 is 15 amino acids. Germline CDR1 is SEHNR and CDR2 is FQNEAQ (reference sequence). Full variable domain (remainder filled in from reference TRBV7-9 and TRBJ2-5): DTGVSQNPRHKITKRGQNVTFRCDPISEHNRLYWYRQTLGQGPEFLTYFQNEAQLEKSRLLSDRFSAERPKGSFSTLEIQRTEQGDSAMYLCASSRLAGGRETQYFGPGTRLLVL.